This paragraph reports one TCR beta chain. This sample is part of a study of cytomegalovirus exposure and HLA in healthy donors. Overall study context: There were around 100 million unique TCR beta sequences, drawn from about 180 million T cells, in an earlier analysis.

Per germline, CDR1 GTSNPN and CDR2 SVGIG (reference sequence). With 5 bases clipped from V and 8 bases from J, the junction kept 11 bases outside the gene matches. The CDR3 spans 14 residues. The PCR was carried out with 60 Vbeta primers and 13 Jbeta primers. Assay: immunoSEQ multiplex PCR; the TCRdb copy retains only in-frame clones and omits some. Here the sample spans around 140,000 clones, more than 75% being singletons. Sequencing was performed on PBMCs. This sequence joins TRBV30 and TRBJ1-2, with 10 nucleotides matching TRBD1. The TCR originated in a woman in her thirties in good health and CMV-seronegative. The DNA for the CDR3 is TGTGCCTGGTCCCGGGACAGGGGATACTGGGGCTACACCTTC. Protein product: CAWSRDRGYWGYTF.